Following are 4 T cell receptor beta chains from one sample sequenced in a study of blood T cells in healthy people across ages. Next came a second PCR, run for about 6 to 12 cycles, which used a sample-barcoded 5' primer along with a J-beta primer mix. Each CDR3 protein gets one entry after TCRdb re-called the 5' RACE reads with MiXCR. Here the sample spans 2 million or so distinct CDR3 sequences, 49% being singletons. Sample: blood. The receptors were gathered from a woman aged 40 to 50 in good health.

This clonotype was counted between two and nine times. This chain joins TRBV27 and TRBJ2-1, with D hard to call. The V end lost 6 bases, the J end lost 0 bases, and 9 bases lay between the germline ends. Looked up from germline, CDR1 is MNHEY and CDR2 is SMNVEV (reference sequence). The CDR3 loop spans 14 amino acids. The CDR3 protein is CASRLSSSYNEQFF. DNA of the CDR3: TGTGCCAGCAGGCTATCTAGCTCCTACAATGAGCAGTTCTTC.

The CDR3 DNA sequence: TGTGCCAGCTCACCGCGTCCAGGGAGGTCCTACAATGAGCAGTTCTTC. Its protein product is CASSPRPGRSYNEQFF. The chain uses TRBV18 and TRBJ2-1; D is perhaps TRBD2 (6 bases). CDR1 KGHSH and CDR2 LQKENI come from the germline V gene. CDR3 length: 16 amino acids. V gave up 3 bases and J gave up 1 base, with 13 bases separating them.

CDR3 nucleotides: TGTGCCAGCAATAGGCTTGATGAGCAGTTCTTC. Its protein is CASNRLDEQFF. The V call is TRBV28, the J call TRBJ2-1; no definite D call. The V and J ends lost 7 bases and 8 bases respectively, with 9 bases between them. This CDR3 is built from 11 residues. Germline V lookup: CDR1 MDHEN, CDR2 SYDVKM.

This clonotype came up once. The chain couples TRBV5-1 to TRBJ2-3; no firm D call. CDR1 is SGHRS and CDR2 is YFSETQ in the germline V gene. V lost 1 base, J lost 0 bases, and 12 bases lay in between. This CDR3 is 16 amino acids long. In DNA, the CDR3 is TGCGCCAGCAGCTTGAGGCTCGTTGGGAGCACAGATACGCAGTATTTT. Protein sequence: CASSLRLVGSTDTQYF.